The 5 T cell receptor beta chains below come from one sample, sequenced in a study of cytomegalovirus exposure and HLA in healthy donors. PCR employed 60 Vbeta and 13 Jbeta primers. Assay: immunoSEQ multiplex PCR; the TCRdb copy retains only in-frame clones and omits some. This table has roughly 250,000 clones, approximately 84% appearing once. The source material was PBMCs. The receptors were gathered from a woman in her thirties or forties in good health and CMV-seropositive.

This chain joins TRBV30 and TRBJ2-7; D may be TRBD1 (5 bases). Germline V gene lookup returns CDR1 GTSNPN and CDR2 SVGIG (reference sequence). Between the trimmed V and J ends, which lost 0 bases and 3 bases, there was a span of 12 bases. The CDR3 is 14 amino acids. Written as DNA, the CDR3 is TGTGCCTGGAGTGTACAAGGGGCCCACTACGAGCAGTACTTC. It specifies CAWSVQGAHYEQYF.

The chain carries TRBV13 and TRBJ2-5, with TRBD2 identical over 8 bases. Trimming at V came to 5 bases and at J to 4 bases, leaving 3 bases not matched to a gene. Looked up from germline, CDR1 is PRHDT and CDR2 is FYEKMQ (reference sequence). This CDR3 is 13 amino acids long. This chain's CDR3 is CASSLGLAETQYF. Written as DNA, the CDR3 is TGTGCCAGCAGCCTCGGACTAGCAGAGACCCAGTACTTC.

The chain has TRBV5-1 and TRBJ1-1; the match to TRBD1 covers 8 bases. Germline assignment: CDR1 SGHRS and CDR2 YFSETQ. Trimming removed 0 bases from V and 10 bases from J; junction bases left unmatched: 5. CDR3 length: 13 amino acids. CDR3 amino acids: CASSLAGGGGAFF. In DNA form, the CDR3 reads TGCGCCAGCAGCTTGGCAGGGGGCGGGGGAGCTTTCTTT.

The rearrangement links TRBV2 to TRBJ2-1, with 10 bases matching TRBD1. Germline V gene lookup returns CDR1 SNHLY and CDR2 FYNNEI. There are 15 residues in the CDR3. V lost 4 bases to trimming and J lost 6 bases; unmatched junction nucleotides: 6. The CDR3: CASSAVWTGGNEQFF. CDR3 coding DNA: TGTGCCAGCAGTGCGGTCTGGACAGGGGGCAATGAGCAGTTCTTC.

The chain employs TRBV30 and TRBJ1-4, with TRBD1 matching 11 bases. This CDR3 is 15 amino acids long. The germline gives CDR1 GTSNPN, CDR2 SVGIG (reference sequence). After removal of 5 bases from V and 3 bases from J, the junction contained 5 bases not matched to a gene. The DNA for the CDR3 is TGTGCCTGGGGACAGGGGGCCTCGGCTAATGAAAAACTGTTTTTT. Translation: CAWGQGASANEKLFF.